The present T cell receptor beta chain was sequenced within a study of T cell responses to AZD1222 COVID-19 vaccine. The study, taken as a whole, reports: Nearly half of the spike-specific TCRs reportedly recognize variant regions that carry no mutations. It should be noted that donors were predominantly white British and more often female, and clonal diversity was possibly underestimated. Vaccine-associated CD4 TCRs spanned spike, dominant at 160-218 and 743-854.

There are 16 residues in the CDR3. From germline, CDR1 is MGHRA and CDR2 YSYEKL. V lost 3 bases to trimming and J lost 0 bases; unmatched junction nucleotides: 5. This clone occurred a few times. Its target is unknown. Assay: immunoSEQ multiplex PCR; the TCRdb copy retains only in-frame clones and omits some. Of some 71,000 clones listed, roughly 87% are singletons. Sequenced here: peripheral blood, sampled 28 days after the second AZD1222 dose. V gene TRBV4-1 combines with J gene TRBJ2-7; 10 bases agree with TRBD1. This clonotype originated in an adult who received the AZD1222 COVID-19 vaccine. CDR3 DNA sequence: TGCGCCAGCAGCCAGGGACAGGGGCTTCTCTCCTACGAGCAGTACTTC. Its protein is CASSQGQGLLSYEQYF.